One T cell receptor beta chain is described in this entry. These data are taken from a study of shared clonotypes between healthy human individuals. Across the whole study: CD4 naive and memory got three plates each, CD8 naive two, CD8 memory one.

Germline values: CDR1 GTSNPN, CDR2 SVGIG (reference sequence). Trimming removed 2 bases from V and 6 bases from J; junction bases left unmatched: 13. This CDR3 is built from 16 residues. Profiling relied on immunoSEQ multiplex PCR, and the TCRdb table lists in-frame clones only, not all of them. The data hold about 1.5 million clones, with roughly 98% observed a single time. The sequenced sample was naive CD4+ T cells sorted from blood. The subset is: CD45RA+ positively selected. This clonotype was sampled from a man younger than 45 in good health. The J gene is TRBJ1-2, the V gene TRBV30; TRBD1 matches at 9 bases. CDR3 coding DNA: TGTGCCTGGAGTATCACAGGGGGCTCCAACGCCAATGGCTACACCTTC. Its translation: CAWSITGGSNANGYTF.